These 15 T cell receptor beta chains originate from one sample sequenced in a study of PD-L1 blockade in urothelial cancer. The repertoire was sequenced with immunoSEQ multiplex PCR; TCRdb's copy has only in-frame clones and lacks some. This table has 70,000 or so clones, approximately 80% appearing once. The sample here was PBMCs, taken around atezolizumab (anti-PD-L1) treatment. Receptor source: a man in his sixties or seventies with urothelial cancer.

The chain is built from TRBV5-1 and TRBJ2-2; TRBD2 aligns across 12 bases. Germline-derived CDR1 and CDR2 are SGHRS and YFSETQ. With V trimmed by 8 bases and J by 6 bases, 5 bases remained unmatched. The CDR3 runs 14 residues. The DNA for the CDR3 is TGCGCCAGTCGACTAGCGGGAGACTCCGGGGAGCTGTTTTTT. Translating it yields CASRLAGDSGELFF.

The chain joins TRBV12-5 to TRBJ2-1; 8 bases are a match to TRBD2. This CDR3 contains 20 residues. Germline V lookup: CDR1 LGHNT, CDR2 FRNRAP. Losses at the gene ends were 5 bases for V and 0 bases for J; bases not matched to a gene: 18. Here the CDR3 reads CASGPGTRGILLSSYNEQFF. In DNA, the CDR3 is TGTGCTAGTGGTCCAGGGACTAGGGGTATTTTGCTGAGCTCCTACAATGAGCAGTTCTTC.

V and J are TRBV5-1 and TRBJ1-1; the D is unclear. CDR3 length equals 13 residues. The germline V and J ends were trimmed by 5 bases and 4 bases, with 12 bases remaining between them. From germline, CDR1 is SGHRS and CDR2 YFSETQ. CDR3 residues: CASRQQLGTEAFF. DNA of the CDR3: TGCGCCAGCAGGCAACAGTTGGGCACTGAAGCTTTCTTT.

The CDR3 sequence is CASSFVTGSEAFF. The DNA for the CDR3 is TGTGCCAGCAGCTTTGTGACAGGGTCAGAAGCTTTCTTT. The chain combines TRBV5-5 with TRBJ1-1; 7 bases line up with TRBD1. In germline, CDR1 is SGHKS, CDR2 YYEKEE (reference sequence). The CDR3 runs to 13 residues. With 2 bases clipped from V and 8 bases from J, the junction kept 6 bases outside the gene matches.

There are a few counts of this clone. This chain uses TRBV7-9 with TRBJ1-4; no clear D. CDR1 and CDR2 from the germline V gene are SEHNR and FQNEAQ (reference sequence). The length of the CDR3 is 15 residues. V was pared by 5 bases and J by 4 bases, with 14 bases between. The CDR3 here is CASSTWLRNNEKLFF. CDR3 sequence (DNA): TGTGCCAGCAGCACATGGTTGAGGAATAATGAAAAACTGTTTTTT. Full variable domain (rest looked up from reference TRBV7-9 and TRBJ1-4): DTGVSQNPRHKITKRGQNVTFRCDPISEHNRLYWYRQTLGQGPEFLTYFQNEAQLEKSRLLSDRFSAERPKGSFSTLEIQRTEQGDSAMYLCASSTWLRNNEKLFFGSGTQLSVL.

The chain joins TRBV28 to TRBJ2-7, with 7 nucleotides matching TRBD2. The CDR3 is made up of 17 amino acids. The germline V gene encodes CDR1 MDHEN and CDR2 SYDVKM. The V gene end was trimmed by 7 bases and the J gene end by 5 bases; junction bases not matched to a gene: 20. The CDR3 region is CASTSFGGTGGRHEQYF. The CDR3, as DNA: TGTGCCAGCACAAGTTTTGGGGGAACGGGAGGAAGACACGAGCAGTACTTC. Full variable domain (remainder filled in from reference TRBV28 and TRBJ2-7): DVKVTQSSRYLVKRTGEKVFLECVQDMDHENMFWYRQDPGLGLRLIYFSYDVKMKEKGDIPEGYSVSREKKERFSLILESASTNQTSMYLCASTSFGGTGGRHEQYFGPGTRLTVT.

V usage is TRBV18 and J usage is TRBJ1-1; D possibly corresponds to TRBD1 (5 bases). V was cut by 3 bases and J by 4 bases, with 21 bases left in between. CDR1 and CDR2 from the germline V gene are KGHSH and LQKENI. The CDR3 has 17 amino acids. The CDR3 region has the DNA TGTGCCAGCTCACCTTGGGACCCTGGAGCCGGGGGCACTGAAGCTTTCTTT. This encodes CASSPWDPGAGGTEAFF.

This clone has a single count. V gene TRBV9 combines with J gene TRBJ2-7, with TRBD2 matching over 8 bases. Germline CDR1 reads SGDLS; CDR2 reads YYNGEE. V was clipped by 0 bases and J by 2 bases; unmatched bases: 4. This CDR3 is built from 15 residues. The CDR3 is CASSVEAGGTYEQYF. Here the CDR3 DNA reads TGTGCCAGCAGCGTAGAGGCGGGAGGCACCTACGAGCAGTACTTC.

The rearrangement uses TRBV29-1 and TRBJ2-3; 9 nucleotides align to TRBD2. Germline trimming cut 3 bases from V and 2 bases from J; bases unmatched to any gene: 3. Germline CDR1 SQVTM, CDR2 ANQGSEA. The CDR3 is 14 amino acids. In DNA, the CDR3 is TGCAGCGTTGAGACTAGCGGTTCCACAGATACGCAGTATTTT. It encodes CSVETSGSTDTQYF.

This sequence joins TRBV6-6 and TRBJ2-7; 8 bases are shared with TRBD1. This CDR3 contains 15 residues. In germline, CDR1 is MNHNY, CDR2 SVGAGI (reference sequence). The J segment lost 2 bases and the V segment lost 4 bases, leaving 7 bases of the junction unmatched. In nucleotides, the CDR3 is TGTGCCAGCAGTTCATCCGGGACAGGAGCCTACGAGCAGTACTTC. It yields the protein CASSSSGTGAYEQYF.

The CDR3 here is CASSLGASGRAGNEQFF. CDR3 DNA sequence: TGTGCCAGCAGCTTAGGGGCTAGCGGGAGGGCCGGCAATGAGCAGTTCTTC. V usage is TRBV7-8 and J usage is TRBJ2-1, with 12 bases identical to TRBD2. Trimming at V came to 1 base and at J to 6 bases, leaving 7 bases not matched to a gene. This CDR3 is built from 17 residues. Germline V lookup: CDR1 SGHVS, CDR2 FQNEAQ.

The rearrangement uses TRBV5-1 and TRBJ2-1, with TRBD2 matching 10 bases. This CDR3 comprises 15 residues. Germline V gene lookup returns CDR1 SGHRS and CDR2 YFSETQ. After removal of 2 bases from V and 10 bases from J, the junction contained 9 bases not matched to a gene. Here the CDR3 reads CASSLKPSGGTEQFF. CDR3 in DNA: TGCGCCAGCAGCTTAAAGCCTAGCGGGGGTACGGAGCAGTTCTTC.

This clone appeared once. The J gene is TRBJ2-7, the V gene TRBV28; TRBD1 matches 9 bases. The CDR3 consists of 16 residues. Germline lookup yields CDR1 MDHEN and CDR2 SYDVKM. With 6 bases clipped from V and 3 bases from J, the junction kept 12 bases outside the gene matches. CDR3 amino acids: CASSSVTTGGLYEQYF. Here the CDR3 DNA reads TGTGCCAGCAGCTCCGTCACGACAGGGGGTCTCTACGAGCAGTACTTC. The full variable domain, rest sourced from reference TRBV28 and TRBJ2-7, is DVKVTQSSRYLVKRTGEKVFLECVQDMDHENMFWYRQDPGLGLRLIYFSYDVKMKEKGDIPEGYSVSREKKERFSLILESASTNQTSMYLCASSSVTTGGLYEQYFGPGTRLTVT.

The chain couples TRBV29-1 to TRBJ1-2; D perhaps matches TRBD1 (5 bases). The germline V gene encodes CDR1 SQVTM and CDR2 ANQGSEA. The V and J ends lost 6 bases and 2 bases respectively, with 10 bases between them. The CDR3 is 12 residues long. In nucleotides, the CDR3 is TGCAGCGTGGGTCAGGGAAACTATGGCTACACCTTC. Protein: CSVGQGNYGYTF. Based on the CDR3 plus reference TRBV29-1 and TRBJ1-2, the full variable domain is SAVISQKPSRDICQRGTSLTIQCQVDSQVTMMFWYRQQPGQSLTLIATANQGSEATYESGFVIDKFPISRPNLTFSTLTVSNMSPEDSSIYLCSVGQGNYGYTFGSGTRLTVV.

The V call is TRBV18, the J call TRBJ2-5, with D tentatively TRBD2 (6 bases). Germline values: CDR1 KGHSH, CDR2 LQKENI. V lost 4 bases to trimming and J lost 5 bases, with 11 bases between them. The CDR3 is made up of 13 amino acids. The CDR3 sequence is CASSHGTLETQYF. The CDR3 DNA follows: TGTGCCAGCTCACACGGGACTTTGGAGACCCAGTACTTC.